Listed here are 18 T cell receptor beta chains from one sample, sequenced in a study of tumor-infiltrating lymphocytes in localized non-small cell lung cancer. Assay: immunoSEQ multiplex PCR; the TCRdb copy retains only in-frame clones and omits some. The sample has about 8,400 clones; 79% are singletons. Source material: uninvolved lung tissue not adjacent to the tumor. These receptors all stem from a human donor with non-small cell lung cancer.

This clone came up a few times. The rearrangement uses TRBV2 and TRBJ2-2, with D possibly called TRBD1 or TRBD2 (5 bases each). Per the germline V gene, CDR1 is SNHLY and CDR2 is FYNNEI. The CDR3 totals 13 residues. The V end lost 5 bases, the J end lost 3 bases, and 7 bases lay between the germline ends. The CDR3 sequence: CASSWDDTGELFF. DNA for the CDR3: TGTGCCAGCAGTTGGGACGACACCGGGGAGCTGTTTTTT. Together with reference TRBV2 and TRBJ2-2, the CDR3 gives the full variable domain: EPEVTQTPSHQVTQMGQEVILRCVPISNHLYFYWYRQILGQKVEFLVSFYNNEISEKSEIFDDQFSVERPDGSNFTLKIRSTKLEDSAMYFCASSWDDTGELFFGEGSRLTVL.

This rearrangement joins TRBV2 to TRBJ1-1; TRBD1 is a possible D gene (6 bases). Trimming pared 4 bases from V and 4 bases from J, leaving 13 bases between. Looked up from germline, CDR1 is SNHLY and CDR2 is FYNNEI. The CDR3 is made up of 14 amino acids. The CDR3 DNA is TGTGCCAGCAGTGGGACAGTTCGAGGCACTGAAGCTTTCTTT. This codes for CASSGTVRGTEAFF.

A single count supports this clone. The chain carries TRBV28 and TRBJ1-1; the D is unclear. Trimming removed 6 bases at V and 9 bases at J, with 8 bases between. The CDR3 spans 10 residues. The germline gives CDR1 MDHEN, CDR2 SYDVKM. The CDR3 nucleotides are TGTGCCAGCAGCACGGGGAAAGCTTTCTTT. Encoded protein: CASSTGKAFF.

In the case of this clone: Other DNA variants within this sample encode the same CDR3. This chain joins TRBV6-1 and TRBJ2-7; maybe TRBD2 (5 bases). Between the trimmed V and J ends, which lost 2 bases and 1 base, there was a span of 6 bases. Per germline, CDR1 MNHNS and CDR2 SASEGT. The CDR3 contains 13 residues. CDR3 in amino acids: CASSESGSYEQYF. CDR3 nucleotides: TGTGCCAGCAGTGAAAGCGGTTCCTACGAGCAGTACTTC.

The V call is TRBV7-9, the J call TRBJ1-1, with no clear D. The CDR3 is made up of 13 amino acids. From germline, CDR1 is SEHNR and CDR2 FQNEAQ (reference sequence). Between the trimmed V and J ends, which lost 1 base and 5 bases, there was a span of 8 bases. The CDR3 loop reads CASSLDPETEAFF. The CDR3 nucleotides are TGTGCCAGCAGCTTAGACCCGGAAACTGAAGCTTTCTTT.

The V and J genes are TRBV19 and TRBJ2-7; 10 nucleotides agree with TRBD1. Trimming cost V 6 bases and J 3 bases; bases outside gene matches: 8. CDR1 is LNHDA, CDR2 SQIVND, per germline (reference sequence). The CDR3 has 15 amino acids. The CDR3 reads CASSPRDRGYYEQYF. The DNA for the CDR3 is TGTGCCAGTAGCCCCCGGGACAGGGGATACTACGAGCAGTACTTC.

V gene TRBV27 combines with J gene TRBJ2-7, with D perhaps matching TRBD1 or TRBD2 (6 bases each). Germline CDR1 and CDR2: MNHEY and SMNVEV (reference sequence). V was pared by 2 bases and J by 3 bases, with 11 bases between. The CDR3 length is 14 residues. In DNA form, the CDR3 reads TGTGCCAGCAGTTTAGGCGGGACAAGCTACGAGCAGTACTTC. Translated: CASSLGGTSYEQYF.

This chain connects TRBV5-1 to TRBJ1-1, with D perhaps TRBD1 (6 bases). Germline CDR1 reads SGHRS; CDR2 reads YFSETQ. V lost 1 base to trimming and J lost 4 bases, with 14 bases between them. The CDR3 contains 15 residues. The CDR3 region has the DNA TGCGCCAGCAGCTTGCGAACAGGGACGGGCACTGAAGCTTTCTTT. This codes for CASSLRTGTGTEAFF.

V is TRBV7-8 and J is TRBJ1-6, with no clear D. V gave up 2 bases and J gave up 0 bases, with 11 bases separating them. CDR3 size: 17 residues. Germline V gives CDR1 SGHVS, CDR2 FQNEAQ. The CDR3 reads CASSLRPASSYNSPLHF. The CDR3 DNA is TGTGCCAGCAGCTTAAGGCCAGCAAGCTCCTATAATTCACCCCTCCACTTT.

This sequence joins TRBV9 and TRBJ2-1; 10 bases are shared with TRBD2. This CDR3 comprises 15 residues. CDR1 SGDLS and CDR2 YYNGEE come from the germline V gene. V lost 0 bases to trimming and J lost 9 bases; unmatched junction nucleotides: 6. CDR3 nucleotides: TGTGCCAGCAGCGTAGCAAGGACTAGCGGCGTTGAGCAGTTCTTC. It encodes CASSVARTSGVEQFF.

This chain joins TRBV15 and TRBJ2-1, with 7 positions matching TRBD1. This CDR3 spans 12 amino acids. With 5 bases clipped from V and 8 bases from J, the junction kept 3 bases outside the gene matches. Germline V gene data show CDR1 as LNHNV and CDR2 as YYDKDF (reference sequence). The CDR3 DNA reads TGTGCCACCAGCGCAGGGGGAGATGAGCAGTTCTTC. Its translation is CATSAGGDEQFF.

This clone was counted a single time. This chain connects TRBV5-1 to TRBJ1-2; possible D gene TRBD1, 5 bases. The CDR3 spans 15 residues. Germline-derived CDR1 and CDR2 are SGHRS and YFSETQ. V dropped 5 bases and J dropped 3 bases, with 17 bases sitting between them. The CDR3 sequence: CASRQTGTDYYGYTF. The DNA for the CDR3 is TGCGCCAGCAGACAAACCGGGACCGACTACTATGGCTACACCTTC.

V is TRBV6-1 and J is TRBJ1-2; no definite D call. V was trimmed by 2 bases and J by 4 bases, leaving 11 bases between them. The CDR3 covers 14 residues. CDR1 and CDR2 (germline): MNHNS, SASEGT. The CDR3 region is CASSEFRAPYGYTF. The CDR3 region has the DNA TGTGCCAGCAGTGAATTTAGGGCCCCCTATGGCTACACCTTC.

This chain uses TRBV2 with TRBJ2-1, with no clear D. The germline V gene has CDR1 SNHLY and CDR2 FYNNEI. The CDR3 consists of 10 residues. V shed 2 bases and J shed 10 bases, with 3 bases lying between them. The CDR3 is CASSELEQFF. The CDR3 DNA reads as TGTGCCAGCAGTGAACTAGAGCAGTTCTTC.

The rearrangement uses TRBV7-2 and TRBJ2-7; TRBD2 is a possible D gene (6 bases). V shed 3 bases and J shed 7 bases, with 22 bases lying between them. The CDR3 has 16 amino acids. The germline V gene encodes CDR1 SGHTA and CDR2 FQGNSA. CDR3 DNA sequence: TGTGCCAGCAGCTTGGGGCCCCTTGAAGGGGCGGGGGAGCAGTACTTC. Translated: CASSLGPLEGAGEQYF.

CDR3 coding DNA: TGCAGCGTTGAGACAGGGTCAGCTTTCTTT. Translating it yields CSVETGSAFF. The V call is TRBV29-1, the J call TRBJ1-1; 7 bases align to TRBD1. CDR1 is SQVTM, CDR2 ANQGSEA, per germline. The V segment lost 3 bases and the J segment 10 bases; nucleotides outside the gene matches: 2. The CDR3 runs to 10 residues.

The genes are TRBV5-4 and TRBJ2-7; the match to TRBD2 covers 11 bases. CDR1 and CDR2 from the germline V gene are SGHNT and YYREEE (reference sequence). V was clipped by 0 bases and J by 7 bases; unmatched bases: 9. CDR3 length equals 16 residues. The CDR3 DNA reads TGTGCCAGCAGCTTGGTTTTAGCGGGAGGGCCGAAAGAGCAGTACTTC. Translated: CASSLVLAGGPKEQYF.

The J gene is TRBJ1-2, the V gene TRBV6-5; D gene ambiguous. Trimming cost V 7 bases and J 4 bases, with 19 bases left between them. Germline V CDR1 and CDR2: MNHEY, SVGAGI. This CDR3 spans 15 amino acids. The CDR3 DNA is TGTGCCAGCACCAGAGGGTCCACCCATTCCTATGGCTACACCTTC. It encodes CASTRGSTHSYGYTF.